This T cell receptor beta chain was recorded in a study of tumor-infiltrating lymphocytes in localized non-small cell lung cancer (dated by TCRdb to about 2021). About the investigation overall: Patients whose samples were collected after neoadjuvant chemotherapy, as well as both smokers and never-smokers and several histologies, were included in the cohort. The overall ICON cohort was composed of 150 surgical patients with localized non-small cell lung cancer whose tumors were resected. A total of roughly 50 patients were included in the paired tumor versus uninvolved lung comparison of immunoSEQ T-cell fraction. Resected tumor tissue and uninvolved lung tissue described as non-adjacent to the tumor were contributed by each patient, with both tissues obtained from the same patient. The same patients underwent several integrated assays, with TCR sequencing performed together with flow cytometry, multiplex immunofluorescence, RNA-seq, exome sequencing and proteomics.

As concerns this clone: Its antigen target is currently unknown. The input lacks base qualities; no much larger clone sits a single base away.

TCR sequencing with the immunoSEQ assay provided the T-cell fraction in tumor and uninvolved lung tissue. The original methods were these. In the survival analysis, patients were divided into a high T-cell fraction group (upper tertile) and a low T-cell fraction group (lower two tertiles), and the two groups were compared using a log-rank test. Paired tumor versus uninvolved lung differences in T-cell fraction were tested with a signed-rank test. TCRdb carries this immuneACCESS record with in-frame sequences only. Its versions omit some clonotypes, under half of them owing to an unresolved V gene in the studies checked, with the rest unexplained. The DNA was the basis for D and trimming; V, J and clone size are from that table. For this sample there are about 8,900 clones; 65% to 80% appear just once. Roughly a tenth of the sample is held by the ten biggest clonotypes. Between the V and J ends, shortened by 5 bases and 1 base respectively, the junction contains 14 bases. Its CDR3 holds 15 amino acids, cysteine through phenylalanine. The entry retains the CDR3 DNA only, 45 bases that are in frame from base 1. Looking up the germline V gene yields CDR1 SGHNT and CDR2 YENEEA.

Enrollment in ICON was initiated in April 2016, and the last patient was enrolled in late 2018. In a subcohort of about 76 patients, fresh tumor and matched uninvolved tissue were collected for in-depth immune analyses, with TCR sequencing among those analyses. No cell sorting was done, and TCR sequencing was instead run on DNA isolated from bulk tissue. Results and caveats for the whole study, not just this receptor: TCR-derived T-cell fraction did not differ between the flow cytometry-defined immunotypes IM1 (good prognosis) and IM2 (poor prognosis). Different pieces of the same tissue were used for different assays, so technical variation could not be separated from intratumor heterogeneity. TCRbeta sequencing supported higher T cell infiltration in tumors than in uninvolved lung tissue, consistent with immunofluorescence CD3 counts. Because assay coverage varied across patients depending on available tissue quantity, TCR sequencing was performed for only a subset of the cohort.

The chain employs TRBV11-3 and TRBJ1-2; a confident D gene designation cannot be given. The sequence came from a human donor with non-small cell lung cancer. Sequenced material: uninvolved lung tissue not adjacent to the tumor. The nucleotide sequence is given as TGTGCCAGCAGCCCCGGGGATGGGTTTAACTATGGCTACACCTTC. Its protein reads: CASSPGDGFNYGYTF.